The sequence of this T cell receptor beta chain was determined in a study of blood T cell repertoires in COVID-19. The overall study: There were acute and convalescent COVID-19 samples, and they came from the United States, Italy and Spain. The cDNA or gDNA used as material had been derived from T cells, B-cell-depleted T cells, or PBMCs.

Germline assignment: CDR1 SEHNR and CDR2 FQNEAQ (reference sequence). The junction had 10 bases not matched to a gene; V was cut back by 3 bases and J by 2 bases. The CDR3 runs 17 residues. In the original workflow: Estimation of nucleated cell counts was performed using reference gene primer amplification. Profiled with immunoSEQ multiplex PCR; TCRdb holds only in-frame clones, not every one. The V and J calls and clone size come from that table; D and trimming were worked out from the DNA. The sample contains 250,000 or so clones, approximately 80% of which appear only once. This clone turned up a few times.

J is TRBJ2-5 and V is TRBV7-9, with 9 bases matching TRBD2. The specimen was peripheral blood. This receptor was taken from a young woman with acute or convalescent COVID-19. The DNA of the CDR3 is TGTGCCAGCAGCTTTGGCACTAGCGGGCCACCGCAAGAGACCCAGTACTTC. As protein: CASSFGTSGPPQETQYF.